This T cell receptor beta chain was identified during a study of CD4 T cells in relation to SARS-CoV-2 and coronaviruses. About the research overall: Of the patients, about 8 were male, 4 female, two Hispanic.

The germline CDR1 and CDR2 sequences are MRHNA and SNTAGT. The CDR3 sequence is 14 residues long. Trimming removed 7 bases from V and 3 bases from J; junction bases left unmatched: 7. Points from the study as a whole: The assay detects memory recall responses, not culture-primed primary responses.

Using immunoSEQ multiplex PCR, the repertoire was profiled, and TCRdb retains in-frame clones only, with some absent. The sample shows tens of thousands of clones, 88% of them seen only once. As to this clone: Its antigen is unknown.

The sequenced sample consisted of memory CD4+ T cells from PBMCs. This TCR was recovered from an adult with COVID-19. This chain links TRBV6-4 with TRBJ2-3; TRBD1 matches 7 bases. This CDR3 is CASKGATGTDTQYF. In nucleotides, the CDR3 is TGTGCCAGCAAGGGGGCGACCGGGACAGATACGCAGTATTTT.